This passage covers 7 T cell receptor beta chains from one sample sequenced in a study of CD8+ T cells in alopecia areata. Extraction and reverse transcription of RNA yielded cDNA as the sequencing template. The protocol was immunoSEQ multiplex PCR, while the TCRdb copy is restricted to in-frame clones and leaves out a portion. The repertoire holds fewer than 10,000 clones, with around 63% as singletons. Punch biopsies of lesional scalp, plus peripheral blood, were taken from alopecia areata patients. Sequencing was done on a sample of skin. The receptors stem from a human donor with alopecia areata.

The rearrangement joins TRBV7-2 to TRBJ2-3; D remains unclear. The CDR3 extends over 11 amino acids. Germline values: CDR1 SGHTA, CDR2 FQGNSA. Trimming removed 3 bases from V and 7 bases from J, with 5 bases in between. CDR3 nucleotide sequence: TGTGCCAGCAGCTTGCAAAATACGCAGTATTTT. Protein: CASSLQNTQYF.

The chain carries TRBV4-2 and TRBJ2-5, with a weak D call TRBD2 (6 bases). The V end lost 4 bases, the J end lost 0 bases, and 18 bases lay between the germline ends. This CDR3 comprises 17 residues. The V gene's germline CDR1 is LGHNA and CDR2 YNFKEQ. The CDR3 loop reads CASSLTSSVPYQETQYF. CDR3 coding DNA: TGTGCCAGCAGCCTAACCTCTAGCGTTCCGTACCAAGAGACCCAGTACTTC.

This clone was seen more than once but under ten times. The CDR3 coding sequence is TGTGCCAGCAGTTCTAGGACTAGCGGGAGCCCAGATACGCAGTATTTT. This gives the protein CASSSRTSGSPDTQYF. This rearrangement joins TRBV7-6 to TRBJ2-3; TRBD2 matches at 13 bases. The germline gives CDR1 SGHVS, CDR2 FNYEAQ. The V gene end was trimmed by 6 bases and the J gene end by 4 bases; junction bases not matched to a gene: 7. This CDR3 is built from 16 residues. The entire variable domain, with the rest obtained from reference TRBV7-6 and TRBJ2-3, is as follows: GAGVSQSPRYKVTKRGQDVALRCDPISGHVSLYWYRQALGQGPEFLTYFNYEAQQDKSGLPNDRFSAERPEGSISTLTIQRTEQRDSAMYRCASSSRTSGSPDTQYFGPGTRLTVL.

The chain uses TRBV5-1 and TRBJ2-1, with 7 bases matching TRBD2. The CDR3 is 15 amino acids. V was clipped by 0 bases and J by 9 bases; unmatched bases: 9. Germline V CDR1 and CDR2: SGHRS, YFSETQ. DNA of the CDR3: TGCGCCAGCAGCTTGGCCGCGGGAGCCTATGGTGAGCAGTTCTTC. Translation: CASSLAAGAYGEQFF.

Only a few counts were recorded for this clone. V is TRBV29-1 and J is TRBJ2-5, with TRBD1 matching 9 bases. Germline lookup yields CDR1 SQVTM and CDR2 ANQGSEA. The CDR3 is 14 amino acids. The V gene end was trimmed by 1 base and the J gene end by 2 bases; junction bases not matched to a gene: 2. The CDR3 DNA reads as TGCAGCGTTGAAGGGACAGGGGAGCAAGAGACCCAGTACTTC. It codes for CSVEGTGEQETQYF.

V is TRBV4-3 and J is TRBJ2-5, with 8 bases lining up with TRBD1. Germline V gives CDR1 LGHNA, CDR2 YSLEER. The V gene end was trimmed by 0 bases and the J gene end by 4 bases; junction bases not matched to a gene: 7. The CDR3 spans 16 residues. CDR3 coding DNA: TGCGCCAGCAGCCAAGATAAGACAGGGGCTGGAGAGACCCAGTACTTC. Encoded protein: CASSQDKTGAGETQYF.

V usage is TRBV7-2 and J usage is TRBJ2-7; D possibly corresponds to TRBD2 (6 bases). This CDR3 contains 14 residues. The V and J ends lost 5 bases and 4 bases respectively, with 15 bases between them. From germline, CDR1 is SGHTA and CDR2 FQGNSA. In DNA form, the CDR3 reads TGTGCCAGCAGCGCCACCGGGACTCATTACGAGCAGTACTTC. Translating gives CASSATGTHYEQYF.